This entry is about one T cell receptor (beta chain). No antigen is known for it. The data were obtained in a study of vaccination effects on CD4 cells after COVID-19. Study-wide findings and caveats: In the late period after vaccination, infection- and vaccine-induced clones contracted markedly. In vaccinees who were healthy, merely 1 out of 255 vaccine-induced clones cross-reacted with common cold coronaviruses.

Germline lookup yields CDR1 MDHEN and CDR2 SYDVKM. J was trimmed by 7 bases and V by 5 bases; bases with no gene match: 6. This CDR3 region has 13 residues. After expansion with viral peptide pools in the ViraFEST assay, antigen-specific CD4+ T cells were sequenced. With approximately ten days of culture completed, CD4+ T cells were isolated. Having tested negative for nucleocapsid antibodies, the vaccine recipients showed no prior SARS-CoV-2 infection. The culture medium for 1.5 million to 2.5 million PBMC per well included around 9 IU/ml IL-2 and around 10 ug/ml peptides. Cultures got half-medium changes with IL-2 on days 3 and 7. Libraries were prepared by immunoSEQ multiplex PCR; TCRdb keeps only in-frame clonotypes and omits some of them. The sample holds some 70,000 clones, 80% seen once.

This sample comprised CD4+ T cells from PBMCs cultured with SARS-CoV-2 spike peptides, obtained before COVID-19 vaccination. This receptor was identified in a human donor who received a COVID-19 vaccine. The chain joins TRBV28 to TRBJ1-1; TRBD1 matches at 8 bases. The CDR3: CASSPGQGREAFF. In DNA, the CDR3 is TGTGCCAGCAGTCCCGGACAGGGCCGTGAAGCTTTCTTT. The full variable domain, rest sourced from reference TRBV28 and TRBJ1-1, is DVKVTQSSRYLVKRTGEKVFLECVQDMDHENMFWYRQDPGLGLRLIYFSYDVKMKEKGDIPEGYSVSREKKERFSLILESASTNQTSMYLCASSPGQGREAFFGQGTRLTVV.